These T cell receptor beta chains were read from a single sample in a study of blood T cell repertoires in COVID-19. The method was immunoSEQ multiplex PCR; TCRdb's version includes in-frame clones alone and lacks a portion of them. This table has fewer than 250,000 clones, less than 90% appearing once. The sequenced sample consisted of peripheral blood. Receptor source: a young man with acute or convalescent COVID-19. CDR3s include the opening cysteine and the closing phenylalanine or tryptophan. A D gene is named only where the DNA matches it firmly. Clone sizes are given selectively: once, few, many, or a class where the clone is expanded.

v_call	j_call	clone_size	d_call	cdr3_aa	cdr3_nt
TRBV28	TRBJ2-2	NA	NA	CASRNGGSWELFF	TGTGCCAGCAGGAATGGAGGGTCCTGGGAGCTGTTTTTT
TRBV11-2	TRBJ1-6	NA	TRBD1	CASSRRDRGNSPLHF	TGTGCCAGCAGCCGCCGGGACAGGGGTAATTCACCCCTCCACTTT
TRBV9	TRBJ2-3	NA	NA	CASSVGAGRPDTQYF	TGTGCCAGCAGCGTAGGAGCAGGGAGGCCAGATACGCAGTATTTT
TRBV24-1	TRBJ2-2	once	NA	CATSDTGTIAGELFF	TGTGCCACCAGTGACACCGGGACAATCGCCGGGGAGCTGTTTTTT
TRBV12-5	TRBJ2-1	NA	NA	CASGLVYHPYNEQFF	TGTGCTAGTGGTTTGGTCTACCATCCCTACAATGAGCAGTTCTTC
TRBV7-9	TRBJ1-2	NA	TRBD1	CASSPRPGQGARGYTF	TGTGCCAGCAGCCCTAGACCGGGACAGGGGGCGCGGGGCTACACCTTC
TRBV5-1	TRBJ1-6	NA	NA	CASSLDGMRDSPLHF	TGCGCCAGCAGCTTGGATGGGATGAGGGATTCACCCCTCCACTTT
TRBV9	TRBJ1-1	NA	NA	CASSLKDRQNTEAFF	TGTGCCAGCAGCCTAAAAGACAGACAGAACACTGAAGCTTTCTTT
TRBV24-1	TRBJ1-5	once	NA	CATRGRADQPQHF	TGTGCCACCAGGGGCAGGGCTGATCAGCCCCAGCATTTT
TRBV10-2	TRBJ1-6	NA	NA	CASSEWGDNSPLHF	TGCGCCAGCAGTGAGTGGGGGGATAATTCACCCCTCCACTTT
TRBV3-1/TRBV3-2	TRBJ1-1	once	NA	CASSQDRLPNTEAFF	TGTGCCAGCAGCCAAGACAGGTTGCCGAACACTGAAGCTTTCTTT
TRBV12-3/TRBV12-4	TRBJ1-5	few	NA	CASSFWPQHF	TGTGCCAGCAGTTTCTGGCCCCAGCATTTT
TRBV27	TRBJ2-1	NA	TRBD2	CASSTLAGEGQFF	TGTGCCAGCAGTACCCTAGCGGGAGAGGGGCAGTTCTTC
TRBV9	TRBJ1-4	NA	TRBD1	CASSAGTGVEEKLFF	TGTGCCAGCAGCGCGGGGACAGGGGTTGAGGAAAAACTGTTTTTT